A single sample gave rise to the 14 T cell receptor beta chains below, sequenced in a study of cytomegalovirus exposure and HLA in healthy donors. The PCR made use of 60 Vbeta and 13 Jbeta primers. TCRdb's copy holds only in-frame clones and misses some; the assay was immunoSEQ multiplex PCR. The sample holds about 200,000 clones, around 80% seen once. The sequenced sample was PBMCs. The receptors derive from a woman younger than 45 in good health and CMV-seropositive.

The chain uses TRBV11-2 and TRBJ2-7; 7 nucleotides align to TRBD1. Germline loops: CDR1 SGHAT, CDR2 FQNNGV. V lost 4 bases, J lost 5 bases, and 8 bases stayed unmatched. The CDR3 has 14 amino acids. CDR3 amino acids: CASSSDRASDEQYF. DNA for the CDR3: TGTGCCAGCAGCTCTGACAGGGCGTCCGACGAGCAGTACTTC.

The chain employs TRBV27 and TRBJ1-2; D is undetermined. Looked up from germline, CDR1 is MNHEY and CDR2 is SMNVEV (reference sequence). This CDR3 has 16 amino acids. V was shortened by 1 base and J by 1 base, with 13 bases between the two germline ends. CDR3 in DNA: TGTGCCAGCAGTTTATTAGCTGGGAGATTTAACTATGGCTACACCTTC. Encoded protein: CASSLLAGRFNYGYTF.

The rearrangement links TRBV7-8 to TRBJ2-5, with 12 nucleotides matching TRBD2. The CDR3 is made up of 18 amino acids. From germline, CDR1 is SGHVS and CDR2 FQNEAQ. The ends lost 5 bases at V and 5 bases at J; junction bases unmatched: 15. The CDR3 nucleotides are TGTGCCAGCAGCCGCCCATTTCTAGCGGGGGGGGGAGTGGAGACCCAGTACTTC. Amino acids: CASSRPFLAGGGVETQYF. Using reference TRBV7-8 and TRBJ2-5 for the parts outside the CDR3, the full variable domain is GAGVSQSPRYKVAKRGQDVALRCDPISGHVSLFWYQQALGQGPEFLTYFQNEAQLDKSGLPSDRFFAERPEGSVSTLKIQRTQQEDSAVYLCASSRPFLAGGGVETQYFGPGTRLLVL.

This chain's CDR3 is CASSLTGGAETQYF. The CDR3 DNA sequence: TGTGCCAGCAGCTTGACAGGGGGCGCGGAGACCCAGTACTTC. The rearrangement uses TRBV7-7 and TRBJ2-5, with 10 bases identical to TRBD1. CDR1 is SSHAT and CDR2 is FNYEAQ in the germline V gene (reference sequence). The CDR3 extends over 14 amino acids. Trimming at V came to 3 bases and at J to 5 bases, leaving 3 bases not matched to a gene.

The genes are TRBV27 and TRBJ1-4, with D unresolved. This CDR3 has 16 residues. V was clipped by 3 bases and J by 0 bases, with 11 bases between them. The germline V gene encodes CDR1 MNHEY and CDR2 SMNVEV (reference sequence). This CDR3 is CASSFVRVTTNEKLFF. The CDR3 coding sequence is TGTGCCAGCAGTTTTGTGAGGGTTACAACTAATGAAAAACTGTTTTTT.

The V call is TRBV19, the J call TRBJ2-2; D unclear. The CDR3 runs to 13 residues. V was trimmed by 5 bases and J by 4 bases, leaving 8 bases between them. CDR1 LNHDA and CDR2 SQIVND come from the germline V gene (reference sequence). The CDR3 nucleotides are TGTGCCAGTAGTTCCTTCGGCACCGGGGAGCTGTTTTTT. Translated, it gives CASSSFGTGELFF.

The genes are TRBV7-8 and TRBJ2-7, with D maybe TRBD1 (5 bases). V was clipped by 3 bases and J by 6 bases, with 18 bases between them. The CDR3 is 15 residues long. Germline CDR1 is SGHVS and CDR2 is FQNEAQ. The CDR3 nucleotides are TGTGCCAGCAGCTTTACAGGCTATGCTCTGGGCGAGCAGTACTTC. Translation: CASSFTGYALGEQYF.

A few counts support this clone. The V and J genes are TRBV5-4 and TRBJ2-3; 10 nucleotides match TRBD2. CDR1 and CDR2 from the germline V gene are SGHNT and YYREEE (reference sequence). The CDR3 loop spans 14 amino acids. After removal of 0 bases from V and 11 bases from J, the junction contained 6 bases not matched to a gene. CDR3 sequence (DNA): TGTGCCAGCAGCTTGGGACTAGCGGGCCTGGAGCAGTATTTT. This gives the protein CASSLGLAGLEQYF.

The chain joins TRBV19 to TRBJ2-3, with 8 nucleotides matching TRBD2. This CDR3 has 13 amino acids. The V segment lost 6 bases and the J segment 6 bases; nucleotides outside the gene matches: 5. Germline V gene sequence: CDR1 LNHDA, CDR2 SQIVND (reference sequence). The CDR3 loop is CASRRAGADTQYF. CDR3 nucleotide sequence: TGTGCCAGTAGGAGAGCGGGGGCTGATACGCAGTATTTT.

V is TRBV4-1 and J is TRBJ1-4; 9 nucleotides match TRBD1. The CDR3 is 16 residues long. V was pared by 0 bases and J by 5 bases, with 4 bases of the junction left unmatched. Per germline, CDR1 MGHRA and CDR2 YSYEKL. CDR3 loop: CASSQDRGTGNEKLFF. Written as DNA, the CDR3 is TGCGCCAGCAGCCAAGATCGGGGGACAGGGAATGAAAAACTGTTTTTT.

This sequence joins TRBV6-4 and TRBJ2-2; 11 bases line up with TRBD2. The CDR3 has 14 amino acids. Germline V gene sequence: CDR1 MRHNA, CDR2 SNTAGT. V shed 6 bases and J 4 bases; nucleotides not matched to a gene: 1. The CDR3 region is CASSLAGGTGELFF. The CDR3 region has the DNA TGTGCCAGCAGCCTAGCGGGAGGCACCGGGGAGCTGTTTTTT.

The rearrangement uses TRBV29-1 and TRBJ2-2; D possibly corresponds to TRBD1 (7 bases). Germline assignment: CDR1 SQVTM and CDR2 ANQGSEA. Trimming cost V 6 bases and J 7 bases, with 12 bases left between them. The CDR3 spans 12 residues. The CDR3 loop reads CSVGGGLGELFF. The DNA for the CDR3 is TGCAGCGTCGGAGGGGGCCTCGGGGAGCTGTTTTTT.

Comments on this clone: Other DNA sequences within the sample encode an identical CDR3. This chain links TRBV30 with TRBJ1-1; 8 nucleotides align to TRBD1. Germline lookup yields CDR1 GTSNPN and CDR2 SVGIG (reference sequence). CDR3 size: 13 residues. Trimming took 0 bases from V and 3 from J; bases not matched to a gene: 0. CDR3 in amino acids: CAWSVQGDTEAFF. Here the CDR3 DNA reads TGTGCCTGGAGTGTACAGGGGGACACTGAAGCTTTCTTT.

The V gene is TRBV7-6, the J gene TRBJ2-2; 7 positions match TRBD2. This CDR3 is built from 15 residues. In germline, CDR1 is SGHVS, CDR2 FNYEAQ. V lost 5 bases, J lost 5 bases, and 8 bases stayed unmatched. The CDR3 loop is CASSPEGLGTGELFF. The CDR3, as DNA: TGTGCCAGCAGCCCAGAAGGACTAGGGACCGGGGAGCTGTTTTTT.